This T cell receptor beta chain was sequenced during a study of T cells in Graves' hyperthyroidism and ophthalmopathy. From RNA transcripts, TCR beta CDR3 regions were amplified. The TCR CDR3 was amplified in a first-round RT-PCR using the HTBI primer set. Each CDR3 protein is one row after TCRdb ran MiXCR on the multiplex PCR reads. The sample has hundreds of thousands of distinct CDR3 sequences, 46% seen once. The table lists this clonotype with a few counts. Germline CDR1 ENHRY, CDR2 SYGVKD. This CDR3 is built from 12 residues. V was trimmed by 6 bases and J by 4 bases, leaving 6 bases between them.

V and J are TRBV10-3 and TRBJ2-2; D call uncertain. The origin of this receptor is a woman aged 18-30 years with Graves' hyperthyroidism. The specimen sequenced was peripheral blood or thyroid tissue (not recorded which). DNA for the CDR3: TGTGCCATCAGGGCAAGCACCGGGGAGCTGTTTTTT. This encodes CAIRASTGELFF.